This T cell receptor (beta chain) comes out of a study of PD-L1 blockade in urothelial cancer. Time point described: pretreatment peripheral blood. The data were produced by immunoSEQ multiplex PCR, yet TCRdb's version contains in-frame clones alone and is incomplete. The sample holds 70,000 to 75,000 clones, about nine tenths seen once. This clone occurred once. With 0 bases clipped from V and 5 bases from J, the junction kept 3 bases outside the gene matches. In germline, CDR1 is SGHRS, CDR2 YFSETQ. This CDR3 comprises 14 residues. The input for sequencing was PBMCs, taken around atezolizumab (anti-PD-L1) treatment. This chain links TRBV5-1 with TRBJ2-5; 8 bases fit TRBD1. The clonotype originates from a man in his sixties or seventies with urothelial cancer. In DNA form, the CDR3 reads TGCGCCAGCAGCTTGGGCCAGGGGGCGGAGACCCAGTACTTC. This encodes CASSLGQGAETQYF.